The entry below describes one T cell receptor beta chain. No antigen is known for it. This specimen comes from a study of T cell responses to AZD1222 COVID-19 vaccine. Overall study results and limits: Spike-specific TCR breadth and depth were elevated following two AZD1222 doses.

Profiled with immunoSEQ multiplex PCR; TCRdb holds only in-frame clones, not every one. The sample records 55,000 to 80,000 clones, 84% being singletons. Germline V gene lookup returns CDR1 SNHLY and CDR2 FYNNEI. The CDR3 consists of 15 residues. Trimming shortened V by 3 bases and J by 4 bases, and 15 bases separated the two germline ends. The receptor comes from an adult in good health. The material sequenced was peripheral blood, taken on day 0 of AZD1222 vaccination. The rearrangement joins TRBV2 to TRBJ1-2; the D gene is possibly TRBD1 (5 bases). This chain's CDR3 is CASSEGQGKGYGYTF. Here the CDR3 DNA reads TGTGCCAGCAGTGAGGGCCAGGGAAAAGGCTATGGCTACACCTTC.